Presented here are 16 T cell receptor beta chains from one specimen sequenced in a study of cytomegalovirus exposure and HLA in healthy donors. Sequenced by immunoSEQ multiplex PCR; TCRdb stores in-frame clones only, minus some. The sample lists a few hundred thousand clones; 88% were seen once. The sample consisted of PBMCs. The receptors here all came from a woman in her late teens or twenties in good health and CMV-seronegative.

The chain uses TRBV15 and TRBJ2-2; TRBD2 matches 7 bases. Germline lookup yields CDR1 LNHNV and CDR2 YYDKDF (reference sequence). V was clipped by 1 base and J by 4 bases; unmatched bases: 3. This CDR3 region has 15 residues. CDR3 nucleotide sequence: TGTGCCACCAGCAGAGCTGGCGGGAGCACCGGGGAGCTGTTTTTT. Its protein is CATSRAGGSTGELFF.

V gene TRBV11-2 combines with J gene TRBJ1-2; 10 nucleotides agree with TRBD1. The J segment lost 5 bases and the V segment lost 7 bases, leaving 4 bases of the junction unmatched. This CDR3 is 13 amino acids long. CDR1 and CDR2 (germline): SGHAT, FQNNGV. The CDR3 sequence: CASKGQGEYGYTF. The CDR3 bases are TGTGCCAGCAAAGGACAGGGGGAGTATGGCTACACCTTC.

For this clone: In the same sample, other DNA sequences code for this CDR3. This chain links TRBV19 with TRBJ1-5; 9 bases align to TRBD1. The CDR3 contains 17 residues. Germline lookup yields CDR1 LNHDA and CDR2 SQIVND (reference sequence). The V segment lost 1 base and the J segment 0 bases; nucleotides outside the gene matches: 4. The CDR3 coding sequence is TGTGCCAGTAGTATAGTAGGGACAGGGATTAGCAATCAGCCCCAGCATTTT. Translating gives CASSIVGTGISNQPQHF.

CDR3 sequence: CASSLNGREFF. The CDR3, as DNA: TGCGCCAGCAGCTTGAACGGCCGGGAGTTCTTC. The chain links TRBV5-1 to TRBJ2-1; D ambiguous. CDR1 SGHRS and CDR2 YFSETQ come from the germline V gene. CDR3 length: 11 residues. Deletions cut 1 base from V and 14 bases from J, with 10 bases between.

The rearrangement links TRBV10-3 to TRBJ2-5, with no clear D. Germline CDR1 ENHRY, CDR2 SYGVKD. V was shortened by 4 bases and J by 9 bases, with 15 bases between the two germline ends. The CDR3 spans 13 residues. For the CDR3, the DNA is TGTGCCATCAGTGGAAGCGCACAAGTACCCCAGTACTTC. Translation: CAISGSAQVPQYF.

The chain has TRBV28 and TRBJ2-3; D possibly corresponds to TRBD2 (5 bases). The germline V and J ends were trimmed by 5 bases and 2 bases, with 11 bases remaining between them. Germline CDR1 reads MDHEN; CDR2 reads SYDVKM. The CDR3 runs to 14 residues. The CDR3 loop reads CASSMRVFTDTQYF. The CDR3 DNA sequence: TGTGCCAGCAGTATGAGGGTCTTCACAGATACGCAGTATTTT.

V usage is TRBV5-1 and J usage is TRBJ1-1; D might be TRBD1 (5 bases). Germline V CDR1 and CDR2: SGHRS, YFSETQ. V lost 1 base to trimming and J lost 8 bases, with 12 bases between them. The CDR3 covers 13 residues. The DNA of the CDR3 is TGCGCCAGCAGCTTGAGCAGGGTTGAGGAAGCTTTCTTT. It encodes CASSLSRVEEAFF. Together with reference TRBV5-1 and TRBJ1-1, the CDR3 gives the full variable domain: KAGVTQTPRYLIKTRGQQVTLSCSPISGHRSVSWYQQTPGQGLQFLFEYFSETQRNKGNFPGRFSGRQFSNSRSEMNVSTLELGDSALYLCASSLSRVEEAFFGQGTRLTVV.

V is TRBV25-1 and J is TRBJ1-1; possible D gene TRBD1, 5 bases. Germline values: CDR1 MGHDK, CDR2 SYGVNS. The V gene lost 1 base and the J gene lost 4 bases, with 7 bases spanning the gap. There are 13 residues in the CDR3. CDR3 DNA: TGTGCCAGCAGTGAATGGAGGGGCACTGAAGCTTTCTTT. Protein sequence: CASSEWRGTEAFF.

The V gene is TRBV29-1, the J gene TRBJ1-2; TRBD1 aligns across 10 bases. There are 13 residues in the CDR3. Germline CDR1 and CDR2: SQVTM and ANQGSEA. V shed 4 bases and J 8 bases; nucleotides not matched to a gene: 7. CDR3 residues: CSVGQGASAGYTF. CDR3 sequence (DNA): TGCAGCGTTGGACAGGGGGCTTCGGCGGGCTACACCTTC.

This rearrangement joins TRBV7-2 to TRBJ1-4; tentative D call: TRBD1 (6 bases). Germline CDR1 is SGHTA and CDR2 is FQGNSA. The ends were cut back, 5 bases at V and 4 bases at J, with 17 bases in the middle. The CDR3 runs to 16 residues. The DNA for the CDR3 is TGTGCCAGCAGCGCACACTCCAGGGGTATTAATGAAAAACTGTTTTTT. It is translated as CASSAHSRGINEKLFF. Filled out from reference TRBV7-2 and TRBJ1-4, the complete variable domain reads GAGVSQSPSNKVTEKGKDVELRCDPISGHTALYWYRQSLGQGLEFLIYFQGNSAPDKSGLPSDRFSAERTGGSVSTLTIQRTQQEDSAVYLCASSAHSRGINEKLFFGSGTQLSVL.

In this sample, this clone turned up a few times. The V call is TRBV29-1, the J call TRBJ2-3, with TRBD1 as a possible D gene (7 bases). The length of the CDR3 is 13 residues. The V end lost 7 bases, the J end lost 8 bases, and 19 bases lay between the germline ends. The V gene's germline CDR1 is SQVTM and CDR2 ANQGSEA. CDR3 residues: CSARGAEGGTQYF. The DNA of the CDR3 is TGCAGCGCCAGGGGGGCCGAGGGAGGTACGCAGTATTTT.

V and J are TRBV2 and TRBJ2-5; 7 bases fit TRBD2. This CDR3 region has 14 residues. Trimming cost V 4 bases and J 5 bases; bases outside gene matches: 7. CDR1 and CDR2 (germline): SNHLY, FYNNEI. The CDR3 DNA sequence: TGTGCCAGCAGTGGGACTAGTCGTGGCGAGACCCAGTACTTC. Translating it yields CASSGTSRGETQYF.

The chain joins TRBV11-2 to TRBJ1-1; 7 positions agree with TRBD1. Germline V gives CDR1 SGHAT, CDR2 FQNNGV. This CDR3 has 14 residues. Losses at the gene ends were 2 bases for V and 5 bases for J; bases not matched to a gene: 5. The chain's CDR3 is CASSLPGGSTEAFF. Written as DNA, the CDR3 is TGTGCCAGCAGCTTACCAGGGGGGAGTACTGAAGCTTTCTTT.

In nucleotides, the CDR3 is TGTGCCACCAGCAAGGGACAGGGATCGGTTAACTATGGCTACACCTTC. Protein product: CATSKGQGSVNYGYTF. This rearrangement joins TRBV15 to TRBJ1-2; 9 positions agree with TRBD1. Germline V gene lookup returns CDR1 LNHNV and CDR2 YYDKDF (reference sequence). J lost 1 base, V lost 4 bases, and 7 bases had no gene match. This CDR3 has 16 amino acids.

The genes are TRBV6-6 and TRBJ2-1; 8 positions agree with TRBD2. The CDR3 covers 16 residues. The germline gives CDR1 MNHNY, CDR2 SVGAGI (reference sequence). The V and J ends lost 3 bases and 6 bases, in that order; junction bases with no gene match: 10. The CDR3 DNA reads TGTGCCAGCAGTTATGTTGGGGCTAGCGGGTCCAATGAGCAGTTCTTC. Translating gives CASSYVGASGSNEQFF.

The CDR3 bases are TGTGCCAGCAGTCGAATGCGGGAGAACACTGAAGCTTTCTTT. Translation: CASSRMRENTEAFF. The J gene is TRBJ1-1, the V gene TRBV6-1, with D unclear. The CDR3 contains 14 residues. Germline-derived CDR1 and CDR2 are MNHNS and SASEGT. Trimming took 5 bases from V and 1 from J, leaving 11 bases between them.